This T cell receptor (beta chain) was observed in a study of patients and donors after allogeneic stem cell transplantation. Via MiXCR, TCRdb re-called the RT-PCR reads, giving one row per CDR3 protein. The repertoire consists of a few hundred thousand distinct CDR3 sequences, with roughly an eighth occurring once and the leading ten covering approximately 10%. Per the germline V gene, CDR1 is MNHEY and CDR2 is SVGEGT. CDR3 length: 14 amino acids. Trimming removed 6 bases from V and 0 bases from J; junction bases left unmatched: 3. The sequence was collected from a human donor who was either an allogeneic HSCT recipient or a stem cell or donor lymphocyte infusion donor (not recorded which). It is not recorded whose cells these are; they may come from a transplant donor. The J gene is TRBJ2-3, the V gene TRBV6-2 or TRBV6-3; the match to TRBD1 covers 7 bases. Input material: blood, either unsorted or a sorted T cell fraction (not recorded which). CDR3 amino acids: CASRRGPSTDTQYF. The CDR3 DNA reads TGTGCCAGCAGAAGGGGGCCTAGCACAGATACGCAGTATTTT.